The 24 T cell receptor beta chains given below trace back to one sample, sequenced in a study of beta chain features in type 1 diabetes. General study findings and limits: Within each of all four CD4+ subsets, Type 1 diabetes patients had TCRB CDR3s that were moderately but significantly shorter.

These receptors' targets are unknown. Expressed TCRB transcripts were sequenced, since all the RNA that had been isolated was reverse transcribed. Using immunoSEQ multiplex PCR, the repertoire was profiled, and TCRdb retains in-frame clones only, with some absent. Of nearly 700,000 clones in the sample, roughly 13% were seen once. The sample was naive CD4+ T cells from blood. These receptors all stem from a man aged 18 to 29 with type 1 diabetes.

The rearrangement joins TRBV11-3 to TRBJ2-3, with a tentative D call TRBD2 (6 bases). Germline CDR1 and CDR2: SGHNT and YENEEA. Trimming cost V 3 bases and J 9 bases, with 16 bases left between them. The CDR3 covers 14 residues. The CDR3 DNA is TGTGCCAGCAGCTTCCTAACTAGCATGATAACGCAGTATTTT. Translated: CASSFLTSMITQYF.

This clone has just a few counts. The genes are TRBV11-2 and TRBJ2-3, with 11 bases aligning to TRBD2. V trimming: 5 bases; J trimming: 6 bases; junction bases outside the gene matches: 19. The CDR3 has 19 amino acids. The germline gives CDR1 SGHAT, CDR2 FQNNGV. CDR3 sequence: CASSPRGTIRLAGSDTQYF. CDR3 nucleotide sequence: TGTGCCAGCAGCCCCCGGGGCACGATCAGACTAGCGGGGTCGGATACGCAGTATTTT.

The rearrangement joins TRBV7-2 to TRBJ2-7; D possibly corresponds to TRBD1 (7 bases). V lost 1 base and J 4 bases, leaving 11 bases between the germline ends. Germline V gene data show CDR1 as SGHTA and CDR2 as FQGNSA. This CDR3 contains 14 residues. CDR3 residues: CASSLEPGGYEQYF. The CDR3 DNA is TGTGCCAGCAGCTTAGAACCAGGGGGGTACGAGCAGTACTTC.

V is TRBV7-3 and J is TRBJ2-5; 8 nucleotides align to TRBD2. The germline V gene encodes CDR1 SGHTA and CDR2 FQGTGA. The ends lost 5 bases at V and 2 bases at J; junction bases unmatched: 7. This CDR3 is 15 amino acids long. In nucleotides, the CDR3 is TGTGCCAGCAGCATCCAGCGGGGGCCGCAAGAGACCCAGTACTTC. Translated, it gives CASSIQRGPQETQYF.

The gene calls are TRBV9 and TRBJ2-1; D is ambiguous. V was pared by 4 bases and J by 5 bases, with 10 bases between. The germline CDR1 and CDR2 sequences are SGDLS and YYNGEE. The CDR3 runs to 13 residues. CDR3 region: CASSPSTNNEQFF. The DNA for the CDR3 is TGTGCCAGCAGCCCGTCGACGAACAATGAGCAGTTCTTC. Combining the CDR3 with reference TRBV9 and TRBJ2-1 gives the whole variable domain DSGVTQTPKHLITATGQRVTLRCSPRSGDLSVYWYQQSLDQGLQFLIQYYNGEERAKGNILERFSAQQFPDLHSELNLSSLELGDSALYFCASSPSTNNEQFFGPGTRLTVL.

This sequence joins TRBV5-6 and TRBJ2-7; either TRBD1 or TRBD2 may fit D (5 bases each). V lost 0 bases and J lost 9, with 16 bases in between. Germline CDR1 and CDR2: SGHDT and YYEEEE. This CDR3 is built from 14 residues. The CDR3 region is CASSLAQGVGGQYF. The DNA of the CDR3 is TGTGCCAGCAGCTTGGCTCAGGGAGTGGGCGGGCAGTACTTC.

The rearrangement joins TRBV4-2 to TRBJ2-5; 9 bases are a match to TRBD2. J was trimmed by 0 bases and V by 0 bases; bases with no gene match: 8. Germline V gene lookup returns CDR1 LGHNA and CDR2 YNFKEQ. The CDR3 is 18 amino acids. The CDR3 loop is CASSQEQAGGPYQETQYF. CDR3 in DNA: TGTGCCAGCAGCCAAGAGCAAGCGGGGGGCCCGTACCAAGAGACCCAGTACTTC.

This sequence joins TRBV28 and TRBJ2-7; D uncertain. The V end was cut by 3 bases, the J end by 7 bases, with 13 bases between. CDR3 length: 13 amino acids. Germline CDR1 MDHEN, CDR2 SYDVKM. CDR3 residues: CASSLLTLGEQYF. The CDR3 region has the DNA TGTGCCAGCAGTTTGCTCACCCTGGGTGAGCAGTACTTC.

This clone was found a few times. The chain combines TRBV6-6 with TRBJ1-1; no reliable D call. From germline, CDR1 is MNHNY and CDR2 SVGAGI (reference sequence). This CDR3 is built from 15 residues. Trimming took 5 bases from V and 1 from J, leaving 14 bases between them. As DNA, the CDR3 is TGTGCCAGCAGTGAGACTGGGATGTGGAACACTGAAGCTTTCTTT. Residues: CASSETGMWNTEAFF.

This clone was seen only a few times. The chain is built from TRBV9 and TRBJ1-1, with 7 bases matching TRBD1. Losses at the gene ends were 0 bases for V and 0 bases for J; bases not matched to a gene: 5. The CDR3 has 16 amino acids. Germline-derived CDR1 and CDR2 are SGDLS and YYNGEE. The CDR3 protein is CASSVATGTMNTEAFF. In nucleotides, the CDR3 is TGTGCCAGCAGCGTAGCGACAGGGACCATGAACACTGAAGCTTTCTTT.

On this clone itself: Other nucleotide sequences from this sample produce the same CDR3. The gene calls are TRBV5-1 and TRBJ2-2; D is unresolved. The CDR3 contains 15 residues. The germline CDR1 and CDR2 sequences are SGHRS and YFSETQ. Trimming left V 0 bases short and J 1 base short, with 7 bases between. The CDR3 DNA sequence: TGCGCCAGCAGCTTGGCCGGCGGGAACACCGGGGAGCTGTTTTTT. Its protein is CASSLAGGNTGELFF. The variable domain in full, completed from reference TRBV5-1 and TRBJ2-2, reads KAGVTQTPRYLIKTRGQQVTLSCSPISGHRSVSWYQQTPGQGLQFLFEYFSETQRNKGNFPGRFSGRQFSNSRSEMNVSTLELGDSALYLCASSLAGGNTGELFFGEGSRLTVL.

The rearrangement links TRBV14 to TRBJ2-5; the D gene is possibly TRBD2 (6 bases). Deletions cut 4 bases from V and 2 bases from J, with 11 bases between. The CDR3 covers 14 residues. CDR1 and CDR2 from the germline V gene are SGHDN and FVKESK. Written as DNA, the CDR3 is TGTGCCAGCAGCCCTGGTAGCGGACAAGAGACCCAGTACTTC. Protein: CASSPGSGQETQYF.

This clone was found a few times. The chain has TRBV18 and TRBJ1-2; D might be TRBD1 (6 bases). Trimming stripped 5 bases from V and 7 bases from J, with 17 bases between. This CDR3 has 14 residues. The germline gives CDR1 KGHSH, CDR2 LQKENI. This chain's CDR3 is CASSARDRSGGYTF. The CDR3 DNA reads as TGTGCCAGCTCAGCTCGTGACAGGTCGGGTGGCTACACCTTC.

The chain has TRBV14 and TRBJ1-1; no clear D gene. The CDR3 runs 14 residues. The V end was cut by 0 bases, the J end by 3 bases, with 8 bases between. CDR1 and CDR2 from the germline V gene are SGHDN and FVKESK. The CDR3, as DNA: TGTGCCAGCAGCCAAGAAGCGGGGTACACTGAAGCTTTCTTT. Its translation: CASSQEAGYTEAFF.

In its sample, this clone was seen a few times. The V gene is TRBV19, the J gene TRBJ2-7; 12 bases map to TRBD2. The V gene end was trimmed by 9 bases and the J gene end by 2 bases; junction bases not matched to a gene: 2. Germline CDR1 LNHDA, CDR2 SQIVND (reference sequence). The CDR3 sequence is 13 residues long. As DNA, the CDR3 is TGTGCCAGCGGACTAGCGGGGACCTACGAGCAGTACTTC. Its protein product is CASGLAGTYEQYF.

The chain uses TRBV11-2 and TRBJ1-1; no definite D call. Germline V gene data show CDR1 as SGHAT and CDR2 as FQNNGV. This CDR3 is 14 amino acids long. V was pared by 1 base and J by 0 bases, with 6 bases between. In DNA, the CDR3 is TGTGCCAGCAGCTTAGGCCAAGTGAACACTGAAGCTTTCTTT. Its translation: CASSLGQVNTEAFF.

DNA of the CDR3: TGTGCCAGCAGTTATTCCGGGACAGAAGGAGAGCAGTACTTC. Its protein product is CASSYSGTEGEQYF. The rearrangement joins TRBV6-5 to TRBJ2-7; 7 bases align to TRBD1. The CDR3 loop spans 14 amino acids. J was trimmed by 7 bases and V by 3 bases; bases with no gene match: 9. Germline values: CDR1 MNHEY, CDR2 SVGAGI.

The chain combines TRBV10-3 with TRBJ2-7; 7 bases are shared with TRBD1. V shed 2 bases and J 5 bases; nucleotides not matched to a gene: 3. Germline-derived CDR1 and CDR2 are ENHRY and SYGVKD. CDR3 length: 13 amino acids. The CDR3 coding sequence is TGTGCCATCAGTGAGGCGGACAGGCACGAGCAGTACTTC. Its translation is CAISEADRHEQYF.

In DNA form, the CDR3 reads TGTGCCTGGAGTGTATTGGGCTTAGGGGAGGGGATGGCTGAAGCTTTCTTT. It codes for CAWSVLGLGEGMAEAFF. The chain joins TRBV30 to TRBJ1-1, with D perhaps TRBD1 (5 bases). V was pared by 0 bases and J by 6 bases, with 23 bases between. The germline CDR1 and CDR2 sequences are GTSNPN and SVGIG (reference sequence). CDR3 length: 17 residues.

This clone has a handful of counts. The chain uses TRBV5-1 and TRBJ2-6, with a weak D call TRBD1 (5 bases). V lost 0 bases and J lost 2, with 9 bases in between. Germline V gene lookup returns CDR1 SGHRS and CDR2 YFSETQ. The CDR3 consists of 16 residues. CDR3 DNA: TGCGCCAGCAGCTTGGACTCAGGGCCTGGGGCCAACGTCCTGACTTTC. Amino acid sequence: CASSLDSGPGANVLTF.

Only a few counts were recorded for this clone. The chain has TRBV29-1 and TRBJ2-5, with TRBD2 matching over 7 bases. CDR3 length: 12 amino acids. Germline-derived CDR1 and CDR2 are SQVTM and ANQGSEA. V lost 5 bases to trimming and J lost 5 bases; unmatched junction nucleotides: 5. The CDR3 bases are TGCAGCGTTAGCGGGGTCCAGGAGACCCAGTACTTC. It yields the protein CSVSGVQETQYF.

This chain links TRBV6-1 with TRBJ2-7; TRBD1 is a possible D gene (5 bases). CDR3 size: 15 residues. V was cut by 0 bases and J by 0 bases, with 9 bases left in between. The V gene's germline CDR1 is MNHNS and CDR2 SASEGT. CDR3 region: CASSEATGHSYEQYF. The CDR3 DNA reads TGTGCCAGCAGTGAAGCTACAGGCCACTCCTACGAGCAGTACTTC.

The chain uses TRBV7-9 and TRBJ2-3; no definite D call. Trimming stripped 0 bases from V and 3 bases from J, with 10 bases between. The germline V gene encodes CDR1 SEHNR and CDR2 FQNEAQ (reference sequence). The CDR3 totals 15 residues. The DNA of the CDR3 is TGTGCCAGCAGCTTAGCGCCGGCTGGTACAGATACGCAGTATTTT. It specifies CASSLAPAGTDTQYF.

Regarding this clone: Other nucleotide sequences from this sample produce the same CDR3. The chain links TRBV30 to TRBJ1-1, with D tentatively TRBD1 (5 bases). Between the trimmed V and J ends, which lost 0 bases and 8 bases, there was a span of 13 bases. The CDR3 covers 13 residues. Germline V gene lookup returns CDR1 GTSNPN and CDR2 SVGIG (reference sequence). This chain's CDR3 is CAWSVRGVTEAFF. In nucleotides, the CDR3 is TGTGCCTGGAGTGTACGGGGGGTCACGGAAGCTTTCTTT.